This TCR beta chain was recovered during a study of OX40 agonist ivuxolimab in advanced cancers. Study information: Partial responses were achieved by three patients, of whom one had hepatocellular carcinoma and two had cutaneous melanoma. Findings and limits, study-wide: In CD8+ T cells, expanded clones were on average more numerous than in CD4+. At 0.1 to 3.0 mg/kg, clonal expansion of CD4+ and CD8+ blood T cells had occurred by week 6. Some patients who did not respond also had low normalized T-cell clonal expansion.

Assay used: immunoSEQ multiplex PCR; TCRdb lists only in-frame clones, some missing. The data contain some 66,000 clones, over 75% of them singletons. This CDR3 contains 15 residues. Germline V gene lookup returns CDR1 SEHNR and CDR2 FQNEAQ (reference sequence). Trimming took 2 bases from V and 9 from J; bases not matched to a gene: 11. As regards this clone: Its specificity is not known.

The rearrangement uses TRBV7-9 and TRBJ2-5; 8 nucleotides match TRBD2. The sequences come from CD4+ or CD8+ T cells sorted from blood, collected in a trial of the OX40 agonist ivuxolimab. This receptor was identified in an adult with an advanced solid tumor such as melanoma, head and neck, liver or kidney cancer. Here the CDR3 reads CASSLMGRGADPQYF. CDR3 DNA sequence: TGTGCCAGCAGCTTAATGGGGCGGGGGGCGGATCCCCAGTACTTC.